This TCR beta chain stems from a study of preoperative IRX-2 immunotherapy in early breast cancer. This table comes from immunoSEQ multiplex PCR, and its TCRdb copy is limited to in-frame clones, with some not included. Of tens of thousands of clones listed, over 65% are singletons. Treatment meaning: preoperative locoregional IRX-2 cytokine immunotherapy. The sequence was obtained from a human donor with breast cancer. This sample was gathered from a patient treated with IRX-2 immunotherapy.

CDR3 region: CASRNSGNEKLFF. CDR3 DNA sequence: TGTGCCAGCAGAAATTCGGGTAATGAAAAACTGTTTTTT. V and J are TRBV6-8 and TRBJ1-4; D is uncertain. V lost 6 bases to trimming and J lost 4 bases, with 9 bases between them. In germline, CDR1 is MNHGY, CDR2 SAAAGT. This CDR3 spans 13 amino acids.